The rows below give T cell receptor beta chains drawn from one sample of a study of metastatic and nonmetastatic thyroid tumors. Using MiXCR, TCRdb reanalyzed the PCR reads. The data show a few thousand clones, roughly a third seen once. Material: adjacent normal tissue. The receptor set was obtained from a female donor with papillary thyroid cancer or a benign thyroid nodule (not recorded which). Some clones in this sample may be carry-over from other donors' samples. CDR3s include the opening cysteine and the closing phenylalanine or tryptophan. A D gene is named only where the DNA matches it firmly. Where a row states a size, it is once, few, many or the class of an expanded clone; other rows omit it.

abundance: .
d_gene: .
j_gene: TRBJ2-7
v_gene: TRBV12-3/TRBV12-4
CDR3nt: TGTGCCAGCAGTTTGGGGGGGGGCGTCCATCCCTACGAGCAGTACTTC
CDR3aa: CASSLGGGVHPYEQYF

abundance: .
d_gene: .
j_gene: TRBJ1-6
v_gene: TRBV2
CDR3nt: TGTGCCAGCAGAGACGCGGGGGCACCCCTCCACTTT
CDR3aa: CASRDAGAPLHF

abundance: large
d_gene: .
j_gene: TRBJ1-3
v_gene: TRBV20-1
CDR3nt: TGCAGTGCTAGGGGGACAACCGGAAACACCATATATTTT
CDR3aa: CSARGTTGNTIYF

abundance: few
d_gene: TRBD1
j_gene: TRBJ2-1
v_gene: TRBV6-2/TRBV6-3
CDR3nt: TGTGCCAGCAGTAGTGCGGGACAGGGGGCGATCGATGAGCAGTTCTTC
CDR3aa: CASSSAGQGAIDEQFF

abundance: .
d_gene: .
j_gene: TRBJ2-7
v_gene: TRBV6-2/TRBV6-3
CDR3nt: TGTGCCAGCAGCATTAGGGCTACAGCATTATACGAGCAGTACTTC
CDR3aa: CASSIRATALYEQYF

abundance: few
d_gene: TRBD1
j_gene: TRBJ1-1
v_gene: TRBV28
CDR3nt: TGTGCCAGCAGCCACCGATCGACAGGGGGCCGTGAAGCTTTCTTT
CDR3aa: CASSHRSTGGREAFF

abundance: .
d_gene: TRBD2
j_gene: TRBJ2-7
v_gene: TRBV20-1
CDR3nt: TGCAGTGCTAGAAAGGGACTAGCGGGAGAATCCTACGAGCAGTACTTC
CDR3aa: CSARKGLAGESYEQYF

abundance: few
d_gene: .
j_gene: TRBJ2-7
v_gene: TRBV20-1
CDR3nt: TGCAGTGCTGGGGCCGGGGGAACGGGGGAGCAGTACTTC
CDR3aa: CSAGAGGTGEQYF

abundance: .
d_gene: TRBD2
j_gene: TRBJ2-1
v_gene: TRBV7-3
CDR3nt: TGTGCCAGCAGCTTACTAGCGGGAGATGGAAATGAGCAGTTCTTC
CDR3aa: CASSLLAGDGNEQFF

abundance: once
d_gene: .
j_gene: TRBJ2-2
v_gene: TRBV11-3
CDR3nt: TGTGCCAGCAGCCCAGGGTCGGCCGGGGAGCTGTTTTTT
CDR3aa: CASSPGSAGELFF

abundance: .
d_gene: TRBD1
j_gene: TRBJ2-1
v_gene: TRBV27
CDR3nt: TGTGCCAGCAGCTCTCCGGGACAGGGATACAATGAGCAGTTCTTC
CDR3aa: CASSSPGQGYNEQFF

abundance: .
d_gene: .
j_gene: TRBJ1-1
v_gene: TRBV11-2
CDR3nt: TGTGCCAGCTCCTTAGACCCATCGATGAACACTGAAGCTTTCTTT
CDR3aa: CASSLDPSMNTEAFF

abundance: medium-sized
d_gene: .
j_gene: TRBJ2-1
v_gene: TRBV5-4
CDR3nt: TGTGCCAGCAGCTTAAAGGAGGAACCCTACAATGAGCAGTTCTTC
CDR3aa: CASSLKEEPYNEQFF

abundance: .
d_gene: .
j_gene: TRBJ2-7
v_gene: TRBV27
CDR3nt: TGTGCCAGCAGCCTCCATTATCAGGAGACTAGCTCCTACGAGCAGTACTTC
CDR3aa: CASSLHYQETSSYEQYF

abundance: .
d_gene: TRBD1
j_gene: TRBJ2-5
v_gene: TRBV7-2
CDR3nt: TGTGCCAGCAGCTCCAGACAGGGTCGAGAGACCCAGTACTTC
CDR3aa: CASSSRQGRETQYF

abundance: .
d_gene: .
j_gene: TRBJ1-1
v_gene: TRBV20-1
CDR3nt: TGCAGTGCTAGACCCGATTCCTTCATGAACACTGAAGCTTTCTTT
CDR3aa: CSARPDSFMNTEAFF